This T cell receptor beta chain is from a study of radiation and T cells in renal cell carcinoma. As to this clone: Its antigen is currently unknown.

Study-level points and caveats: Without pretreatment biopsies, baseline tumor clonotype presence was undetermined.

The repertoire was sequenced with immunoSEQ multiplex PCR; TCRdb's copy has only in-frame clones and lacks some. This repertoire shows approximately 120,000 clones, around 83% found once; its top ten account for 2.5% to 3.5%. The sample's time point: baseline pretreatment blood. Documented treatment: 15 Gy SBRT to primary tumor, nephrectomy 4 weeks later. V was cut by 0 bases and J by 5 bases, with 14 bases left in between. Germline CDR1 is SGHNT and CDR2 is YYREEE (reference sequence). This CDR3 is built from 15 residues. The chain couples TRBV5-4 to TRBJ1-2; perhaps TRBD1 as D (5 bases). The sequences come from blood, collected from a patient whose treatment included radiotherapy and nephrectomy. This TCR was sampled from a woman aged 55-70 years with renal cell carcinoma. CDR3 region: CASSLGGTGEYGYTF. Here the CDR3 DNA reads TGTGCCAGCAGCTTGGGGGGAACAGGTGAATATGGCTACACCTTC.